This passage covers 23 T cell receptor beta chains from one sample sequenced in a study of blood T cell repertoires in COVID-19. Using immunoSEQ multiplex PCR, the repertoire was profiled, and TCRdb retains in-frame clones only, with some absent. The data show approximately 400,000 clones, about nine tenths seen once. Sample: PBMCs or T cells enriched from blood (not recorded which). The receptors stem from a woman in her thirties or forties who had been exposed to COVID-19.

This chain connects TRBV25-1 to TRBJ1-2; 11 bases map to TRBD1. The germline V gene encodes CDR1 MGHDK and CDR2 SYGVNS. V was clipped by 5 bases and J by 5 bases; unmatched bases: 4. The CDR3 is 14 amino acids. CDR3 bases: TGTGCCAGCAGTCGGGGGACAGGGGGATATGGCTACACCTTC. It yields the protein CASSRGTGGYGYTF.

The rearrangement joins TRBV15 to TRBJ1-5; the D is unclear. V was pared by 0 bases and J by 1 base, with 7 bases between. There are 15 residues in the CDR3. Per germline, CDR1 LNHNV and CDR2 YYDKDF (reference sequence). The CDR3 bases are TGTGCCACCAGCAGAGATGCTAGAAGCAATCAGCCCCAGCATTTT. Its translation is CATSRDARSNQPQHF. The entire variable domain, with the rest obtained from reference TRBV15 and TRBJ1-5, is as follows: DAMVIQNPRYQVTQFGKPVTLSCSQTLNHNVMYWYQQKSSQAPKLLFHYYDKDFNNEADTPDNFQSRRPNTSFCFLDIRSPGLGDTAMYLCATSRDARSNQPQHFGDGTRLSIL.

This rearrangement joins TRBV7-9 to TRBJ2-5; the D is unclear. The CDR3 runs to 13 residues. Trimming took off 1 base at V and 2 bases at J, with 5 bases between the two ends. CDR1 is SEHNR, CDR2 FQNEAQ, per germline (reference sequence). The CDR3 DNA is TGTGCCAGCAGCTTAGGAGGACAAGAGACCCAGTACTTC. Translation gives CASSLGGQETQYF.

This chain joins TRBV21-1 and TRBJ2-3; the table's TRBD2 call for D was not verified on the DNA. TRBV21-1 is a pseudogene locus. This CDR3 comprises 12 residues. The CDR3 sequence: CASLLVADTQYF. Here the CDR3 DNA reads TGTGCCAGCCTCCTAGTAGCAGATACGCAGTATTTT.

The rearrangement links TRBV2 to TRBJ1-2; TRBD1 matches 7 bases. In germline, CDR1 is SNHLY, CDR2 FYNNEI. V trimming: 4 bases; J trimming: 0 bases; junction bases outside the gene matches: 8. The CDR3 has 16 amino acids. CDR3 nucleotide sequence: TGTGCCAGCAGTGGGGGACAGTCGTTAGCTAACTATGGCTACACCTTC. Its translation is CASSGGQSLANYGYTF.

The chain carries TRBV13 and TRBJ2-3; 10 bases are shared with TRBD2. This CDR3 has 16 residues. CDR1 and CDR2 (germline): PRHDT, FYEKMQ (reference sequence). The ends lost 2 bases at V and 5 bases at J; junction bases unmatched: 7. DNA for the CDR3: TGTGCCAGCAGCTTACGAGAGCGGGGGGGACTAGATACGCAGTATTTT. Translating gives CASSLRERGGLDTQYF.

The chain is built from TRBV7-2 and TRBJ1-2, with a possible D match to TRBD1 (5 bases). Germline CDR1 is SGHTA and CDR2 is FQGNSA. V dropped 4 bases and J dropped 4 bases, with 13 bases sitting between them. The CDR3 sequence is 14 residues long. The CDR3 loop reads CASSSGLPGYGYTF. For the CDR3, the DNA is TGTGCCAGCAGCTCGGGACTACCGGGCTATGGCTACACCTTC.

The table lists this clone with a count of one. The V gene is TRBV2, the J gene TRBJ2-7; TRBD1 matches at 8 bases. Trimming took 6 bases from V and 5 from J; bases not matched to a gene: 6. The CDR3 is made up of 13 amino acids. The V gene's germline CDR1 is SNHLY and CDR2 FYNNEI. In DNA, the CDR3 is TGTGCCAGCAGCGTTGACAGGGGAAACGAGCAGTACTTC. Translation gives CASSVDRGNEQYF.

The chain carries TRBV5-5 and TRBJ2-7; a weak D match, TRBD1 (6 bases). V shed 1 base and J shed 0 bases, with 14 bases lying between them. The CDR3 is 16 amino acids. Germline CDR1 SGHKS, CDR2 YYEKEE (reference sequence). CDR3 protein: CASSLKGTPSSYEQYF. The CDR3 DNA follows: TGTGCCAGCAGCTTGAAAGGGACACCCAGCTCCTACGAGCAGTACTTC.

In its sample, this clone was seen once. V is TRBV5-5 and J is TRBJ2-2; 8 positions agree with TRBD1. CDR3 length: 17 amino acids. In germline, CDR1 is SGHKS, CDR2 YYEKEE (reference sequence). The J segment lost 0 bases and the V segment lost 4 bases, leaving 8 bases of the junction unmatched. CDR3: CASSPAQQGANTGELFF. The CDR3 nucleotides are TGTGCCAGCAGCCCAGCACAACAGGGGGCGAACACCGGGGAGCTGTTTTTT. The full variable domain, completed using reference TRBV5-5 and TRBJ2-2, is DAGVTQSPTHLIKTRGQQVTLRCSPISGHKSVSWYQQVLGQGPQFIFQYYEKEERGRGNFPDRFSARQFPNYSSELNVNALLLGDSALYLCASSPAQQGANTGELFFGEGSRLTVL.

The chain joins TRBV19 to TRBJ2-1; 12 bases fit TRBD2. J was trimmed by 4 bases and V by 6 bases; bases with no gene match: 10. This CDR3 contains 17 residues. Germline loops: CDR1 LNHDA, CDR2 SQIVND (reference sequence). The CDR3 DNA is TGTGCCAGTAGAAAAAGACGGACTAGCGGGGATTACAATGAGCAGTTCTTC. Translating gives CASRKRRTSGDYNEQFF.

The chain couples TRBV30 to TRBJ2-1; no definite D call. Germline CDR1 GTSNPN, CDR2 SVGIG (reference sequence). V was clipped by 0 bases and J by 6 bases, with 9 bases between them. The CDR3 length is 13 residues. The CDR3 DNA reads as TGTGCCTGGAGTGTAGCGCTAGTCAATGAGCAGTTCTTC. This codes for CAWSVALVNEQFF.

V gene TRBV12-5 combines with J gene TRBJ1-1; D unclear. V was shortened by 0 bases and J by 1 base, with 15 bases between the two germline ends. CDR3 length: 17 amino acids. The germline gives CDR1 LGHNT, CDR2 FRNRAP. CDR3 sequence: CASGLVRQRAANTEAFF. CDR3 nucleotides: TGTGCTAGTGGTTTGGTACGCCAGAGGGCTGCGAACACTGAAGCTTTCTTT.

The chain employs TRBV5-1 and TRBJ2-4; tentative D call: TRBD2 (5 bases). The CDR3 is 16 residues long. The V end lost 3 bases, the J end lost 1 base, and 14 bases lay between the germline ends. Germline-derived CDR1 and CDR2 are SGHRS and YFSETQ. The CDR3 spells CASSYSMVAAKNIQYF. CDR3 DNA sequence: TGCGCCAGCAGCTACTCGATGGTAGCGGCCAAAAACATTCAGTACTTC.

The table lists this clone with a few counts. The V and J genes are TRBV7-9 and TRBJ1-1; D might be TRBD1 (6 bases). This CDR3 spans 13 amino acids. The germline gives CDR1 SEHNR, CDR2 FQNEAQ (reference sequence). Trimming took 7 bases from V and 1 from J, leaving 10 bases between them. The DNA of the CDR3 is TGTGCCAGCATGGGGACACCGAACACTGAAGCTTTCTTT. It yields the protein CASMGTPNTEAFF. Variable domain in full (rest from reference TRBV7-9 and TRBJ1-1): DTGVSQNPRHKITKRGQNVTFRCDPISEHNRLYWYRQTLGQGPEFLTYFQNEAQLEKSRLLSDRFSAERPKGSFSTLEIQRTEQGDSAMYLCASMGTPNTEAFFGQGTRLTVV.

The chain combines TRBV2 with TRBJ2-7; D perhaps matches TRBD2 (5 bases). CDR3 length: 15 residues. V was shortened by 1 base and J by 5 bases, with 15 bases between the two germline ends. Per germline, CDR1 SNHLY and CDR2 FYNNEI. CDR3 residues: CASSEVLAGPHEQYF. CDR3 in DNA: TGTGCCAGCAGTGAAGTTCTCGCGGGCCCCCACGAGCAGTACTTC.

This sequence joins TRBV5-4 and TRBJ2-3, with a possible D match to TRBD1 (6 bases). Trimming removed 5 bases from V and 3 bases from J, with 19 bases in between. Germline V gene lookup returns CDR1 SGHNT and CDR2 YYREEE (reference sequence). The CDR3 loop spans 16 amino acids. The CDR3 nucleotides are TGTGCCAGCAGTCGTGAAGCAGGGGTGAGGACAGATACGCAGTATTTT. Protein: CASSREAGVRTDTQYF.

The chain joins TRBV10-1 to TRBJ2-4; TRBD1 matches at 7 bases. V shed 8 bases and J 1 base; nucleotides not matched to a gene: 17. The CDR3 totals 18 residues. The germline gives CDR1 WNHNN, CDR2 SYGVQD (reference sequence). CDR3 sequence reads: CASYKTGSSIRAKNIQYF. CDR3 DNA sequence: TGCGCCAGCTACAAGACAGGGTCCTCAATTCGGGCCAAAAACATTCAGTACTTC.

V is TRBV19 and J is TRBJ1-2; weak D call: TRBD1 (5 bases). This CDR3 has 15 residues. Trimming left V 7 bases short and J 4 bases short, with 19 bases between. Per germline, CDR1 LNHDA and CDR2 SQIVND (reference sequence). CDR3 in amino acids: CASTLIPPGGYGYTF. In DNA form, the CDR3 reads TGTGCCAGTACCCTCATCCCCCCGGGGGGCTATGGCTACACCTTC. The complete variable domain, with remaining parts taken from reference TRBV19 and TRBJ1-2, reads DGGITQSPKYLFRKEGQNVTLSCEQNLNHDAMYWYRQDPGQGLRLIYYSQIVNDFQKGDIAEGYSVSREKKESFPLTVTSAQKNPTAFYLCASTLIPPGGYGYTFGSGTRLTVV.

V usage is TRBV19 and J usage is TRBJ2-2, with D tentatively TRBD1 (6 bases). Trimming took off 1 base at V and 0 bases at J, with 9 bases between the two ends. Germline values: CDR1 LNHDA, CDR2 SQIVND (reference sequence). The CDR3 runs to 16 residues. Here the CDR3 reads CASSIGEGANTGELFF. The CDR3 nucleotides read TGTGCCAGTAGTATAGGTGAGGGGGCGAACACCGGGGAGCTGTTTTTT.

This sequence joins TRBV19 and TRBJ1-1; a weak D match, TRBD1 (6 bases). V was cut by 5 bases and J by 0 bases, with 13 bases left in between. The V gene's germline CDR1 is LNHDA and CDR2 SQIVND (reference sequence). CDR3 length equals 15 residues. CDR3 sequence (DNA): TGTGCCAGTAGTGTGTCCGGGGGGCTGAACACTGAAGCTTTCTTT. This gives the protein CASSVSGGLNTEAFF.

This clone was counted a single time. The chain couples TRBV7-2 to TRBJ2-2, with 8 bases lining up with TRBD2. The CDR3 runs to 17 residues. Germline trimming cut 4 bases from V and 2 bases from J; bases unmatched to any gene: 9. Germline V gene data show CDR1 as SGHTA and CDR2 as FQGNSA. As DNA, the CDR3 is TGTGCCAGCAGCTCTGCCTCTAGCGGGCAAAACACCGGGGAGCTGTTTTTT. Amino acid sequence: CASSSASSGQNTGELFF.

The sample holds many counts of this clone. The CDR3 spells CASSLLQGNNSPLHF. The CDR3 DNA is TGTGCCAGCTCACTCCTACAGGGGAACAATTCACCCCTCCACTTT. The chain recombines TRBV18 with TRBJ1-6; 7 bases match TRBD1. Germline trimming cut 4 bases from V and 7 bases from J; bases unmatched to any gene: 7. The CDR3 spans 15 residues. CDR1 and CDR2 from the germline V gene are KGHSH and LQKENI.